This T cell receptor beta chain was documented in a study of shared clonotypes between healthy human individuals. Study results and caveats: The expectation was that sequencing depth would affect clonotype sharing among donors. Genetic and exposure-history diversity was limited by the small donor number. Larger estimated richness was generally seen in naive subsets than in memory subsets.

Clones were read by immunoSEQ multiplex PCR, and TCRdb kept only the in-frame ones, dropping some. The sample lists 2,500,000 or so clones; over 85% were seen once. The germline V gene encodes CDR1 SNHLY and CDR2 FYNNEI. The CDR3 length is 13 residues. Trimming at V came to 6 bases and at J to 7 bases, leaving 8 bases not matched to a gene. Regarding this clone: Its antigen is as yet unknown.

This clonotype was obtained from a man younger than 35 in good health. What was sequenced was naive CD4+ T cells sorted from blood. The subset was: CD45RA+ positively selected. The chain employs TRBV2 and TRBJ1-2, with 7 bases matching TRBD1. The CDR3 loop reads CASRLTGTSGYTF. The CDR3 coding sequence is TGTGCCAGCAGACTGACAGGGACATCTGGCTACACCTTC.